This T cell receptor (beta chain) was captured in a study of OX40 agonist ivuxolimab in advanced cancers. Study overall: Each dose-escalation patient presented with hepatocellular carcinoma, melanoma, renal cell or head and neck cancer.

Germline trimming cut 7 bases from V and 8 bases from J; bases unmatched to any gene: 9. Germline CDR1 MNHNS, CDR2 SASEGT. The length of the CDR3 is 14 residues. Profiled with immunoSEQ multiplex PCR; TCRdb holds only in-frame clones, not every one. The sample contains 83,000 or so clones, about 86% of which appear only once. Overall study results and limits: CD4+ and CD8+ blood T cells expanded clonally by week 6 at 0.1 to 3.0 mg/kg. Partial responders at 0.1-3.0 mg/kg showed near-lowest clonal expansion.

Concerning this clone itself: Its target is unknown.

This material consisted of CD4+ or CD8+ T cells sorted from blood, taken in a trial of the OX40 agonist ivuxolimab. The receptor was derived from an adult with an advanced solid tumor such as melanoma, head and neck, liver or kidney cancer. The chain joins TRBV6-1 to TRBJ1-4; 8 bases line up with TRBD1. This CDR3 reads CASTLVRGQEKLFF. The CDR3 DNA is TGTGCCAGCACCCTAGTCAGGGGGCAGGAAAAACTGTTTTTT.